This T cell receptor (beta chain) was sequenced in a study of CD8 T cells in ankylosing spondylitis. Study-level points and caveats: Blood of patients with ankylosing spondylitis appeared to be characterized by a TCR beta motif of eight highly homologous variants. In ankylosing spondylitis patients, matched synovial fluid reportedly showed significant enrichment of disease-linked clones.

TCRdb used MiXCR to reprocess the 5' RACE reads, holding one entry per CDR3 protein. The repertoire holds approximately 290,000 distinct CDR3 sequences, with around 21% as singletons. Per the germline V gene, CDR1 is ENHRY and CDR2 is SYGVKD. The CDR3 numbers 15 amino acids, ends counted. This clonotype was seen a few times. The antigen remains unidentified. The CDR3 carries no conserved terminal phenylalanine or tryptophan, so it likely arises from a read error. It is unclear where the CDR3 begins or ends on the DNA, so no DNA is shown, and the CDR3 is as TCRdb lists it. The chain joins TRBV10-3 to TRBJ1-1; TRBD1 is the table's D call and was not checked against the DNA. The sequence was collected from a female donor with ankylosing spondylitis or in good health (not recorded which). Sequencing was carried out using blood, either unsorted or a sorted T cell fraction (not recorded which). Here the CDR3 reads CAISESGVGTGVAVA.